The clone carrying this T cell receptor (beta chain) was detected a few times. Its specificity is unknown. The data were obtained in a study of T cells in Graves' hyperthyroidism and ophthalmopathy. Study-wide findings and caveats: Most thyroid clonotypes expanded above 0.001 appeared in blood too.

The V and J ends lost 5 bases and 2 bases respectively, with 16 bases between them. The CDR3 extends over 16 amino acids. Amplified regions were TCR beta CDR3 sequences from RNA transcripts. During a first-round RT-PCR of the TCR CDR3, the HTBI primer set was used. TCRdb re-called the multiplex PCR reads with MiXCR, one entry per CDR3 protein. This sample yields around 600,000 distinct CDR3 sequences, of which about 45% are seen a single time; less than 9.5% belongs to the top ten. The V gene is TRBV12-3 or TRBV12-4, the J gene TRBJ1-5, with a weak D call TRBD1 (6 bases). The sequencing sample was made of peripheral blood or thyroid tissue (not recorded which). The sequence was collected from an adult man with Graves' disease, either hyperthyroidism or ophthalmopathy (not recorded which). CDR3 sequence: CASSGKQGFGNQPQHF. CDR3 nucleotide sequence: TGTGCCAGCAGTGGTAAACAGGGCTTTGGCAATCAGCCCCAGCATTTT.